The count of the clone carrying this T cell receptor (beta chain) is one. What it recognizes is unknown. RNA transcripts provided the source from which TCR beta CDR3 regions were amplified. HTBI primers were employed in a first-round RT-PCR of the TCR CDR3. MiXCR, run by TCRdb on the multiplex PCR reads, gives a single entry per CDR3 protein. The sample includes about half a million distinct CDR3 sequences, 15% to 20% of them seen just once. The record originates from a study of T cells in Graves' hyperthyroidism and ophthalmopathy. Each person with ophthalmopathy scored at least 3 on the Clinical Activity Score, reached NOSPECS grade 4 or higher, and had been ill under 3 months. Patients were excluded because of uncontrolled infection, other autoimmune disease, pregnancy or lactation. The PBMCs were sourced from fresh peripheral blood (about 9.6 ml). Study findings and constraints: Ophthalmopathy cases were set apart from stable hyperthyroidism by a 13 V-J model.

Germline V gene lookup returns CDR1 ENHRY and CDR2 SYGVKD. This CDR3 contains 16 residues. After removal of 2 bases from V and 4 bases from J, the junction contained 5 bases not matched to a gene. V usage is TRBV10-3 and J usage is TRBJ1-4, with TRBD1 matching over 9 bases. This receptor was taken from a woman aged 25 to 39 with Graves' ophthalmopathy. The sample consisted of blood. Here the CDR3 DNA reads TGTGCCATCAGTGAGCCTGGACAGGGGAATAATGAAAAACTGTTTTTT. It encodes CAISEPGQGNNEKLFF.